This entry concerns a single TCR beta chain. This specimen comes from a study of shared clonotypes between healthy human individuals. Germline CDR1 reads MDHEN; CDR2 reads SYDVKM. V was cut by 9 bases and J by 0 bases, with 20 bases left in between. The CDR3 covers 16 residues. Profiled with immunoSEQ multiplex PCR; TCRdb holds only in-frame clones, not every one. The sample has over a million clones; 95% to 99% are singletons. The chain employs TRBV28 and TRBJ1-2; no definite D call. This TCR was recovered from a man under 40 in good health. The sequenced material came from naive CD4+ T cells sorted from blood. Subset in this sample: CD45RA+ positively selected. As DNA, the CDR3 is TGTGCCAGTAGAGACGTAGGGTTCGAAGCTAACTATGGCTACACCTTC. This codes for CASRDVGFEANYGYTF.